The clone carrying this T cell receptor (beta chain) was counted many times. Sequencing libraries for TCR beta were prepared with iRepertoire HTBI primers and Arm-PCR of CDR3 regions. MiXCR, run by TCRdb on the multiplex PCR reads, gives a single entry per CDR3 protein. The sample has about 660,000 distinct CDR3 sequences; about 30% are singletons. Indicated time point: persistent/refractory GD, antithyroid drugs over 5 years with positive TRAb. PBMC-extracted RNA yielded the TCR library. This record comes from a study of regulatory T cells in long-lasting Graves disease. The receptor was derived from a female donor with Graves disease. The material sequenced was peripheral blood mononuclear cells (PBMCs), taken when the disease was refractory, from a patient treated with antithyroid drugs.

The CDR3 sequence is CASSQEPPTAISYEQYF. The DNA of the CDR3 is TGTGCCAGCAGCCAAGAACCCCCCACAGCGATCTCCTACGAGCAGTACTTC. The chain joins TRBV3-1 to TRBJ2-7; D remains ambiguous. The ends were cut back, 0 bases at V and 0 bases at J, with 15 bases in the middle. This CDR3 region has 17 residues. Germline-derived CDR1 and CDR2 are LGHDT and YNNKEL (reference sequence).